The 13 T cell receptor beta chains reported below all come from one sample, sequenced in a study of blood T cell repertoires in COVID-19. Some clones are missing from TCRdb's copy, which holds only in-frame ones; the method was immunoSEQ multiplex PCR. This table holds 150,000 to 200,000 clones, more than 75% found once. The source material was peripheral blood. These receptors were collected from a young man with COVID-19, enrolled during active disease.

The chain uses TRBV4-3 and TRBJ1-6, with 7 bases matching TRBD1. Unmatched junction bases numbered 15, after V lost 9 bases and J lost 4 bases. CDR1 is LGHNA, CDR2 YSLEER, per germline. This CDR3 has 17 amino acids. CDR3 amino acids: CASSKGRDSPYNSPLHF. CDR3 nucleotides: TGCGCCAGTTCAAAAGGCCGGGACAGCCCGTATAATTCACCCCTCCACTTT.

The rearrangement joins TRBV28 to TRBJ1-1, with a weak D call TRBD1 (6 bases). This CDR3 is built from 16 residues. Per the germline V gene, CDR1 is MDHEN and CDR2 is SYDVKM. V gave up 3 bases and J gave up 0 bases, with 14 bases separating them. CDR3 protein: CASSLSPGEMNTEAFF. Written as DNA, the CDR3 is TGTGCCAGCAGTTTGAGTCCAGGGGAAATGAACACTGAAGCTTTCTTT.

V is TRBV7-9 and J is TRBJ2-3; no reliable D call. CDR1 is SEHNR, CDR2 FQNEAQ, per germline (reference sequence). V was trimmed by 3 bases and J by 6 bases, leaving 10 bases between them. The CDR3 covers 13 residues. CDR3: CASSFPIGDTQYF. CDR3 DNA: TGTGCCAGCAGCTTCCCTATCGGGGATACGCAGTATTTT. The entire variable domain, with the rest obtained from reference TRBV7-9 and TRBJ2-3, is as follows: DTGVSQNPRHKITKRGQNVTFRCDPISEHNRLYWYRQTLGQGPEFLTYFQNEAQLEKSRLLSDRFSAERPKGSFSTLEIQRTEQGDSAMYLCASSFPIGDTQYFGPGTRLTVL.

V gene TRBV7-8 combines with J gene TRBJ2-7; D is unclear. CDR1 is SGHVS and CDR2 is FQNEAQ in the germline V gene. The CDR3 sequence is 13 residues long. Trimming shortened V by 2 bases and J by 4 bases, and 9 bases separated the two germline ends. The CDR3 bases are TGTGCCAGCAGCTTACTGTCCGGGTACGAGCAGTACTTC. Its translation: CASSLLSGYEQYF.

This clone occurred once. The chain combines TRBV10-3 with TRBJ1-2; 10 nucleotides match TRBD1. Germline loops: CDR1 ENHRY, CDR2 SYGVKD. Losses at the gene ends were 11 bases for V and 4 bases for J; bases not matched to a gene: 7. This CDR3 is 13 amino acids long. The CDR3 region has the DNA TGTGCCTCGACAGGGGGCAGAGGCTATGGCTACACCTTC. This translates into CASTGGRGYGYTF.

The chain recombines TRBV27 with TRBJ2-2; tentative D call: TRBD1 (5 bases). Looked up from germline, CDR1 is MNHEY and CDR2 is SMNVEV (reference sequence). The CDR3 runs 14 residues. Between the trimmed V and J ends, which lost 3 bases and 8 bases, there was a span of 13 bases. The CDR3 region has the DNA TGTGCCAGCAGTTTCGGTCAGGGATCGGGGGAGCTGTTTTTT. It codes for CASSFGQGSGELFF.

The CDR3 protein is CASSLAGTSYNEQFF. The CDR3 nucleotides read TGCGCCAGCAGCCTCGCCGGGACTTCCTACAATGAGCAGTTCTTC. J is TRBJ2-1 and V is TRBV4-3, with D perhaps matching TRBD2 (6 bases). The length of the CDR3 is 15 residues. Trimming took off 4 bases at V and 1 base at J, with 11 bases between the two ends. In germline, CDR1 is LGHNA, CDR2 YSLEER.

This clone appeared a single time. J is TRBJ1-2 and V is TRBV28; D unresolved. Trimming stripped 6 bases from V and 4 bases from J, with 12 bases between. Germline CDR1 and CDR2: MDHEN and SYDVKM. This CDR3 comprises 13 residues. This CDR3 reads CASSSDYSYGYTF. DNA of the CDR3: TGTGCCAGCAGCTCCGACTATAGCTATGGCTACACCTTC.

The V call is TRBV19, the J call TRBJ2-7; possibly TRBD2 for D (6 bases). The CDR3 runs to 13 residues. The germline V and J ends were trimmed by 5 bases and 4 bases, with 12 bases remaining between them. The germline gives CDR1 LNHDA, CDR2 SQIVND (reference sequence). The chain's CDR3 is CASSPEGQYEQYF. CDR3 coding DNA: TGTGCCAGTAGTCCGGAGGGCCAGTACGAGCAGTACTTC.

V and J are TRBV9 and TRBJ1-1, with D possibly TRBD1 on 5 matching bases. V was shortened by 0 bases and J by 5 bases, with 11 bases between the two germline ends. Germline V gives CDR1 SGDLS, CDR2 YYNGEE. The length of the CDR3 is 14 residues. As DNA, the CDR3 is TGTGCCAGCAGCGTAGTAGGCCGGGGGACTGAAGCTTTCTTT. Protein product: CASSVVGRGTEAFF.

CDR3: CASSLTAGQPQHF. The CDR3 bases are TGTGCCAGCAGCCTAACGGCGGGTCAGCCCCAGCATTTT. The chain carries TRBV7-2 and TRBJ1-5; D is undetermined. Per the germline V gene, CDR1 is SGHTA and CDR2 is FQGNSA. The CDR3 runs 13 residues. V lost 5 bases to trimming and J lost 6 bases, with 11 bases between them.

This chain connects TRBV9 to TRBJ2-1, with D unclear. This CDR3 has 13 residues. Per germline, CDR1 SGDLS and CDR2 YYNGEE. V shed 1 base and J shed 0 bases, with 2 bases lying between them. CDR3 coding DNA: TGTGCCAGCAGCGTACTCTCCTACAATGAGCAGTTCTTC. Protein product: CASSVLSYNEQFF.

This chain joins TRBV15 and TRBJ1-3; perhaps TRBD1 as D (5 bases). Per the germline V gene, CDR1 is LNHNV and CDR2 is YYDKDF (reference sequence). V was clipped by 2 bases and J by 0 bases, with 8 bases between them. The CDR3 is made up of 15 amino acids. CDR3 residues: CATSRQGFSGNTIYF. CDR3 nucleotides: TGTGCCACCAGCAGACAGGGATTCTCTGGAAACACCATATATTTT.